The TCR beta chain described here comes from a study of blood T cell repertoires in COVID-19. Looking at the study overall: From the United States, Italy and Spain came samples of acute and convalescent COVID-19. Sample material is recorded as cDNA or gDNA derived from T cells, B-cell-depleted T cells, or PBMCs.

This clone was observed a few times. Per the original methods: Reference gene primers were amplified, and this amplification served to estimate nucleated cell counts. Sequencing was performed with immunoSEQ multiplex PCR; in TCRdb, only in-frame clones are kept and a portion is missing. The V and J calls and clone size come from that table; D and trimming were worked out from the DNA. Seen here are some 150,000 clones, approximately 78% observed once, and the top ten hold roughly 1.5%. The receptor comes from an elderly man with acute or convalescent COVID-19. Sequencing used peripheral blood.

Here the CDR3 DNA reads TGTGCCAGTAGTATTATGGGCCAGCCCCAGCATTTT. Protein product: CASSIMGQPQHF. The chain couples TRBV19 to TRBJ1-5; D is undetermined. Germline CDR1 is LNHDA and CDR2 is SQIVND (reference sequence). The length of the CDR3 is 12 residues. The V end lost 3 bases, the J end lost 7 bases, and 7 bases lay between the germline ends.